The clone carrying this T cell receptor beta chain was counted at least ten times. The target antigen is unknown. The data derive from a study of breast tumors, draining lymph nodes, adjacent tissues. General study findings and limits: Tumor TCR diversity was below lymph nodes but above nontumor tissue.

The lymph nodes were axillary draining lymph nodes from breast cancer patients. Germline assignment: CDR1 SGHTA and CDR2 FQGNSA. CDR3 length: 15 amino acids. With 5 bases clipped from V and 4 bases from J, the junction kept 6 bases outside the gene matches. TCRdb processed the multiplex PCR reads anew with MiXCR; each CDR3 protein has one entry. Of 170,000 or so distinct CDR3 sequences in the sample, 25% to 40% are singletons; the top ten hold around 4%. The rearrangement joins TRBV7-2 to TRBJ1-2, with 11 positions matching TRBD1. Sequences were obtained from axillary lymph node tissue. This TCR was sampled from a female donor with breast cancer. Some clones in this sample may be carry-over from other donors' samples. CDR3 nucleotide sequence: TGTGCCAGCAGCGAGACCGGGACAGGGGGCTATGGCTACACCTTC. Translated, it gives CASSETGTGGYGYTF. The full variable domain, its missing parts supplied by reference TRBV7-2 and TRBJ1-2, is GAGVSQSPSNKVTEKGKDVELRCDPISGHTALYWYRQSLGQGLEFLIYFQGNSAPDKSGLPSDRFSAERTGGSVSTLTIQRTQQEDSAVYLCASSETGTGGYGYTFGSGTRLTVV.